The rows below give T cell receptor beta chains drawn from one sample of a study of cytomegalovirus exposure and HLA in healthy donors. Measured with immunoSEQ multiplex PCR; TCRdb has only the in-frame clones, and not every one. The profile shows about 130,000 clones, around 83% of them singletons. Sequenced: PBMCs. The receptors stem from a man in his forties or fifties in good health and CMV-seronegative. Each CDR3 is given with its conserved first and last residue. D genes are given only for firm matches. The size field is filled for only some rows; it gives once, few, many or a size class.

v_call: TRBV7-2
d_call: .
clone_size: .
j_call: TRBJ2-3
cdr3_aa: CAGQEGNTDTQYF
cdr3_nt: TGTGCCGGACAGGAGGGGAACACAGATACGCAGTATTTT

v_call: TRBV6-5
d_call: .
clone_size: .
j_call: TRBJ1-1
cdr3_aa: CAATGGVGTEAFF
cdr3_nt: TGTGCCGCCACCGGGGGGGTGGGCACTGAAGCTTTCTTT

v_call: TRBV7-9
d_call: .
clone_size: few
j_call: TRBJ1-6
cdr3_aa: CASSFLTSSYNSPLHF
cdr3_nt: TGTGCCAGCAGCTTCCTTACTAGCTCCTATAATTCCCCCCTCCACTTT

v_call: TRBV11-2
d_call: .
clone_size: .
j_call: TRBJ1-2
cdr3_aa: CASSSPRGGYGYTF
cdr3_nt: TGTGCCAGCAGCTCCCCCAGGGGTGGCTATGGCTACACCTTC

v_call: TRBV5-4
d_call: .
clone_size: .
j_call: TRBJ1-1
cdr3_aa: CASSLTWGRNTEAFF
cdr3_nt: TGTGCCAGCAGTTTGACCTGGGGCAGGAACACTGAAGCTTTCTTT

v_call: TRBV30
d_call: TRBD1
clone_size: .
j_call: TRBJ2-7
cdr3_aa: CAWSVDQGAYEQYF
cdr3_nt: TGTGCCTGGAGTGTGGATCAGGGGGCTTACGAGCAGTACTTC

v_call: TRBV7-9
d_call: TRBD1
clone_size: .
j_call: TRBJ2-2
cdr3_aa: CASSQDRGTGELFF
cdr3_nt: TGTGCCAGCAGCCAAGACAGGGGTACCGGGGAGCTGTTTTTT

v_call: TRBV4-2
d_call: .
clone_size: .
j_call: TRBJ1-2
cdr3_aa: CASSQDTSVSYGYTF
cdr3_nt: TGTGCCAGCAGCCAAGATACGTCCGTGAGCTATGGCTACACCTTC

v_call: TRBV4-1
d_call: TRBD1
clone_size: .
j_call: TRBJ2-3
cdr3_aa: CASSPYDRAQDTQYF
cdr3_nt: TGCGCCAGCAGCCCCTATGACAGGGCGCAAGATACGCAGTATTTT

v_call: TRBV9
d_call: TRBD1
clone_size: once
j_call: TRBJ1-6
cdr3_aa: CASSEGTGTYNSPLHF
cdr3_nt: TGTGCCAGCAGCGAGGGGACAGGGACTTATAATTCACCCCTCCACTTT

v_call: TRBV13
d_call: TRBD1
clone_size: .
j_call: TRBJ1-1
cdr3_aa: CASSLGVLDRGLEAFF
cdr3_nt: TGTGCCAGCAGCTTAGGAGTTTTGGACAGGGGGCTTGAAGCTTTCTTT

v_call: TRBV11-2
d_call: TRBD2
clone_size: .
j_call: TRBJ2-1
cdr3_aa: CASSSGGSYNEQFF
cdr3_nt: TGTGCCAGCAGCTCGGGGGGGAGCTACAATGAGCAGTTCTTC

v_call: TRBV30
d_call: TRBD1
clone_size: once
j_call: TRBJ2-3
cdr3_aa: CAWRVQGGEDTQYF
cdr3_nt: TGTGCCTGGAGAGTGCAAGGGGGCGAAGATACGCAGTATTTT

v_call: TRBV15
d_call: TRBD2
clone_size: once
j_call: TRBJ2-3
cdr3_aa: CATSRDLMAGGSTDTQYF
cdr3_nt: TGTGCCACCAGCAGAGACTTGATGGCGGGGGGGAGCACAGATACGCAGTATTTT

v_call: TRBV29-1
d_call: .
clone_size: once
j_call: TRBJ1-6
cdr3_aa: CSQQYSPLHF
cdr3_nt: TGCAGCCAACAGTATTCACCCCTCCACTTT

v_call: TRBV4-3
d_call: TRBD1
clone_size: once
j_call: TRBJ2-7
cdr3_aa: CASSQEWGQGNEQYF
cdr3_nt: TGCGCCAGCAGCCAAGAGTGGGGACAGGGCAACGAGCAGTACTTC

v_call: TRBV30
d_call: .
clone_size: once
j_call: TRBJ1-3
cdr3_aa: CAWSLLGASDTIYF
cdr3_nt: TGTGCCTGGAGTCTTCTGGGGGCGTCGGACACCATATATTTT

v_call: TRBV13
d_call: TRBD1
clone_size: .
j_call: TRBJ1-4
cdr3_aa: CASSFGQGPNEKLFF
cdr3_nt: TGTGCCAGCAGCTTCGGACAGGGTCCCAATGAAAAACTGTTTTTT

v_call: TRBV27
d_call: TRBD1
clone_size: .
j_call: TRBJ1-4
cdr3_aa: CASSFMGVQGGEKLFF
cdr3_nt: TGTGCCAGCAGTTTTATGGGGGTACAGGGGGGCGAAAAACTGTTTTTT

v_call: TRBV6-1
d_call: TRBD1
clone_size: .
j_call: TRBJ2-7
cdr3_aa: CASSKDRVMDEQYF
cdr3_nt: TGTGCCAGCAGTAAGGACAGGGTGATGGACGAGCAGTACTTC

v_call: TRBV5-1
d_call: .
clone_size: .
j_call: TRBJ2-7
cdr3_aa: CASSPPSYEQYF
cdr3_nt: TGCGCCAGCAGCCCCCCGTCCTACGAGCAGTACTTC

v_call: TRBV4-1
d_call: .
clone_size: .
j_call: TRBJ1-1
cdr3_aa: CASSPLLPIKTFF
cdr3_nt: TGCGCCAGCAGCCCACTCCTTCCCATCAAGACTTTCTTT